This TCR beta chain was identified during a study of identifying expanded T cells in peripheral blood. Trimming stripped 1 base from V and 6 bases from J, with 10 bases between. This CDR3 comprises 13 residues. Germline V gene lookup returns CDR1 MNHEY and CDR2 SVGAGI. Profiled with immunoSEQ multiplex PCR; TCRdb holds only in-frame clones, not every one. The sample lists approximately 100,000 clones, 75% to 90% seen once, with over 15% in the top ten. Specimen: blood. The chain uses TRBV6-5 and TRBJ2-7; D is perhaps TRBD2 (6 bases). The receptor comes from a person aged 18 to 70 in good health. The CDR3 sequence: CASSYLGGREQYF. The CDR3 DNA follows: TGTGCCAGCAGTTACTTGGGAGGCCGCGAGCAGTACTTC.